Listed below are T cell receptor beta chains from one sample, sequenced in a study of T cells after posttransplantation cyclophosphamide. Here immunoSEQ multiplex PCR was the method, and the copy in TCRdb shows in-frame clones only, minus some. The sample lists around 40,000 clones, less than 95% occurring once. The sequencing here drew on PBMCs, taken roughly 60 days after allogeneic stem cell transplant with posttransplant cyclophosphamide. The receptors derive from a male patient between 55 and 70 years old who received an allogeneic stem cell transplant from a related donor and was CMV-positive. The graft donor may account for some of the T cells. The conserved cysteine and the conserved F or W are not part of the CDR3 here.

>TRBV9|TRBJ1-2
ASSGDRVYGYT
>TRBV11-2|TRBJ1-2
ASSLGGAGNYGYT
>TRBV6-5|TRBJ1-1
ASRNNDRATEAF
>TRBV5-1|TRBJ1-1
ASSLRWRQGAPGTEAF
>TRBV6-5|TRBJ1-2
AITGGYGGYT
>TRBV2|TRBJ2-5
ASSGRRAQGARETQY
>TRBV5-1|TRBJ1-1
ASSSWAMNTEAF
>TRBV7-9|TRBJ2-3
ASRSSGGADTQY
>TRBV15|TRBJ1-2
ATSRDRGGYGYT
>TRBV7-9|TRBJ1-2
ASSAGQGYGYT
>TRBV30|TRBJ1-2
AWSVQQHNYGYT
>TRBV9|TRBJ1-6
ASSAGGTGSDSPLH
>TRBV15|TRBJ1-2
ATSVPVNPNYGYT
>TRBV5-6|TRBJ1-6
ASSLDTGTGPSSLH
>TRBV2|TRBJ2-7
ASSEDRGHGYEQY
>TRBV7-8|TRBJ2-2
ASRRLAGANTGELF
>TRBV7-9|TRBJ2-5
ASSRGRMETQY
>TRBV7-9|TRBJ1-4
ASSEIQGLVF
>TRBV11-2|TRBJ2-2
ASSPGTGYTGELF
>TRBV6-1|TRBJ1-3
ASSEEWRVGGNTIY
>TRBV5-4|TRBJ2-3
ASSLPSRGSTDTQY
>TRBV5-6|TRBJ1-2
ASRPRQNNYGYT
>TRBV7-9|TRBJ2-5
ASSLDSQETQY
>TRBV5-6|TRBJ1-1
ASSLVELEAF
>TRBV18|TRBJ2-5
ASSPSSGGRAFETQY
>TRBV7-9|TRBJ2-2
ASSLQRFGTGELF
>TRBV7-9|TRBJ1-2
ASSYRDRPNYGYT
>TRBV19|TRBJ1-2
ASSHLTGGGNGYT
>TRBV4-2|TRBJ2-2
ASSQDQGYTGELF
>TRBV5-1|TRBJ2-1
ASSKTSGVYNEQF
>TRBV9|TRBJ1-3
ASSVAGVNGNTIY
>TRBV4-1|TRBJ1-1
ASSPEDVDRGYGTEAF
>TRBV29-1|TRBJ1-2
SVEGQGNYGYT
>TRBV30|TRBJ2-3
ARRLAGAGDTQY
>TRBV21-1|TRBJ2-5
ASEGRPGERERETQY
>TRBV5-1|TRBJ1-1
ASSLDRGNTEAF
>TRBV6-6|TRBJ1-2
ASSRIDRRPYGYT
>TRBV11-2|TRBJ2-1
ASSSRGLVNEQF
>TRBV2|TRBJ1-1
ASTAGKAF
>TRBV18|TRBJ1-1
ASSPQRSGGSTEAF
>TRBV27|TRBJ1-2
ASSLTQADGYT
>TRBV6-5|TRBJ2-7
ATKRTGSGEQY
>TRBV25-1|TRBJ2-3
ATGTPYSTDTQY
>TRBV5-6|TRBJ2-5
ASSLTGVQETQY
>TRBV21-1|TRBJ1-2
ASTNVDILEGDYGYT
>TRBV18|TRBJ1-5
ASSPDRDQPQH